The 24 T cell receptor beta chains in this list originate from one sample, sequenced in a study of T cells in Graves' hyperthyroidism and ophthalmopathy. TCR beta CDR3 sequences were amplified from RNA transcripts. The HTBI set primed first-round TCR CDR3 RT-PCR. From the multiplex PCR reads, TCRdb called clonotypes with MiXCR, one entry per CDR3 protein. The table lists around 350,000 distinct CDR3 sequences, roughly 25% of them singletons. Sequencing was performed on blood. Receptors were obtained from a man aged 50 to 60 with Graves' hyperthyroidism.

CDR3 amino acids: CASSAASGSPGELFF. CDR3 nucleotide sequence: TGTGCCAGCAGCGCCGCTAGCGGGAGTCCCGGGGAGCTGTTTTTT. The rearrangement links TRBV9 to TRBJ2-2; 10 positions agree with TRBD2. The CDR3 runs 15 residues. V lost 3 bases to trimming and J lost 6 bases; unmatched junction nucleotides: 5. CDR1 and CDR2 (germline): SGDLS, YYNGEE.

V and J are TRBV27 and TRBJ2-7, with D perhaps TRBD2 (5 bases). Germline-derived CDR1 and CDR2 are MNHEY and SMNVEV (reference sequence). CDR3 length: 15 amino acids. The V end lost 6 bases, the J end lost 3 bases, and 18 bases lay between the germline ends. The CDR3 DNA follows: TGTGCCAGCAGCTTGTCTAGGGCGCGGGTCTACGAGCAGTACTTC. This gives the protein CASSLSRARVYEQYF.

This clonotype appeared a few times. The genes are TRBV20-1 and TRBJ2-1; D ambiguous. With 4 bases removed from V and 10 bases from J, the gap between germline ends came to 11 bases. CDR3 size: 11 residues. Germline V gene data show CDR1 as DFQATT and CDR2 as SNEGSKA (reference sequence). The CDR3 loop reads CSANTAFEQFF. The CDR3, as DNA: TGCAGTGCTAATACAGCTTTCGAGCAGTTCTTC.

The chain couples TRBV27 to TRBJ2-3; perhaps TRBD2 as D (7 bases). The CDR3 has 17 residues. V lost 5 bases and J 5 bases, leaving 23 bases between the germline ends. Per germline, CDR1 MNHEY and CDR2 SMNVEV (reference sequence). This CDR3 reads CASSPSPGASGLDTQYF. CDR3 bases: TGTGCCAGCAGTCCCTCCCCGGGGGCTAGCGGCCTAGATACGCAGTATTTT.

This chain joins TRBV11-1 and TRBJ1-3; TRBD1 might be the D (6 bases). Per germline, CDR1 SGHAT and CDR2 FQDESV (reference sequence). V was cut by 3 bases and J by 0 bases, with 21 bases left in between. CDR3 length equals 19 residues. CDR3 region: CASSLPGPGQNISGNTIYF. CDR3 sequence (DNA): TGTGCCAGCAGCTTGCCGGGACCGGGACAAAATATCTCTGGAAACACCATATATTTT.

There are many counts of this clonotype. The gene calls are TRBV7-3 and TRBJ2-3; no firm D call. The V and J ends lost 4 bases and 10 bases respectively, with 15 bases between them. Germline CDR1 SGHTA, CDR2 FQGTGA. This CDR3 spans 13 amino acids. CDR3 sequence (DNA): TGTGCCAGCAGCTCCTCAGTAGGGCAAGCGCAGTATTTT. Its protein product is CASSSSVGQAQYF.

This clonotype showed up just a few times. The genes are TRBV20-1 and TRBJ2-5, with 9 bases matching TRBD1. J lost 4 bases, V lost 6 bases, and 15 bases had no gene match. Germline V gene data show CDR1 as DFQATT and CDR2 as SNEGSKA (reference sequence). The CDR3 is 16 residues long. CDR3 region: CSANDRRAGQGETQYF. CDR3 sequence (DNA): TGCAGTGCAAATGACAGAAGAGCGGGACAGGGAGAGACCCAGTACTTC.

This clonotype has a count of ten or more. CDR3 in amino acids: CASSRSGSYEQYF. In nucleotides, the CDR3 is TGTGCCAGCAGTCGCTCAGGGTCCTACGAGCAGTACTTC. J is TRBJ2-7 and V is TRBV12-3 or TRBV12-4, with D perhaps matching TRBD1 (5 bases). V lost 5 bases to trimming and J lost 1 base, with 9 bases between them. The CDR3 covers 13 residues.

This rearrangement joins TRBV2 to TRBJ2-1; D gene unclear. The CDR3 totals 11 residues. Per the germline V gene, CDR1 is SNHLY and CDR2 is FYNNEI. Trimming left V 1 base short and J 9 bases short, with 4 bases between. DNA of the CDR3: TGTGCCAGCAGTGAAGAGGGTGAGCAGTTCTTC. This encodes CASSEEGEQFF.

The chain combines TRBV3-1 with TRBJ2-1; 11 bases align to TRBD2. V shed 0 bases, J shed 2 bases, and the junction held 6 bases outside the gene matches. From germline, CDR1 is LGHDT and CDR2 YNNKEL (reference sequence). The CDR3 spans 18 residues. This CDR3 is CASSQELAGEDPYNEQFF. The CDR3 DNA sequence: TGTGCCAGCAGCCAAGAACTAGCGGGAGAGGATCCCTACAATGAGCAGTTCTTC.

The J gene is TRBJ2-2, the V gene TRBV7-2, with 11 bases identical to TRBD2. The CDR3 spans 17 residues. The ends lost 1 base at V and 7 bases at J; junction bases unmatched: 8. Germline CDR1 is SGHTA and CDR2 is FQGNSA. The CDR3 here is CASSLELAGVRGGELFF. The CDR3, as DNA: TGTGCCAGCAGCTTAGAACTAGCGGGAGTACGAGGCGGGGAGCTGTTTTTT. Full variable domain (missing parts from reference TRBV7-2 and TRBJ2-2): GAGVSQSPSNKVTEKGKDVELRCDPISGHTALYWYRQSLGQGLEFLIYFQGNSAPDKSGLPSDRFSAERTGGSVSTLTIQRTQQEDSAVYLCASSLELAGVRGGELFFGEGSRLTVL.

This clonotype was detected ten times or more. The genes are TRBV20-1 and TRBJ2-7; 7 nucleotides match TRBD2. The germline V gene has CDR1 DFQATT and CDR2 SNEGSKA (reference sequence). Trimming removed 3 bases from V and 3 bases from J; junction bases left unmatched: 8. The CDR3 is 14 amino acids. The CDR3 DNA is TGCAGTGCTAGTATTCGGGGGGAGTTCTACGAGCAGTACTTC. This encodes CSASIRGEFYEQYF.

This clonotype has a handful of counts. Here the CDR3 reads CSVPGLNTGELFF. As DNA, the CDR3 is TGCAGCGTTCCAGGCCTTAACACCGGGGAGCTGTTTTTT. V usage is TRBV29-1 and J usage is TRBJ2-2; D not resolved. The CDR3 covers 13 residues. Trimming removed 5 bases at V and 2 bases at J, with 9 bases between. Germline values: CDR1 SQVTM, CDR2 ANQGSEA.

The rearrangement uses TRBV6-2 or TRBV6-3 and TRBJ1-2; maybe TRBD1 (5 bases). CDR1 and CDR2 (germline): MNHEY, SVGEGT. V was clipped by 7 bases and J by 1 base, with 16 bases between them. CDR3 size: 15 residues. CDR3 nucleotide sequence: TGTGCCAGCACCACCGCCGGGGCCCTTAACTATGGCTACACCTTC. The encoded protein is CASTTAGALNYGYTF.

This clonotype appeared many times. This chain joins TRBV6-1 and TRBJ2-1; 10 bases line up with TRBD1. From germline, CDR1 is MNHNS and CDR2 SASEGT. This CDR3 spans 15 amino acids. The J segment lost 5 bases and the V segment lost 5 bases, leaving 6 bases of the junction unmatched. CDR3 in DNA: TGTGCCAGCAGTACCCGGACAGGGGGTCACAATGAGCAGTTCTTC. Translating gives CASSTRTGGHNEQFF.

CDR3 in amino acids: CASSPPPTNTGELFF. The DNA for the CDR3 is TGTGCCAGCAGTCCCCCCCCCACGAACACCGGGGAGCTGTTTTTT. The gene calls are TRBV28 and TRBJ2-2; no clear D gene. The CDR3 is made up of 15 amino acids. The V gene lost 5 bases and the J gene lost 0 bases, with 10 bases spanning the gap. Germline loops: CDR1 MDHEN, CDR2 SYDVKM. The full variable domain, with the rest looked up from reference TRBV28 and TRBJ2-2, is DVKVTQSSRYLVKRTGEKVFLECVQDMDHENMFWYRQDPGLGLRLIYFSYDVKMKEKGDIPEGYSVSREKKERFSLILESASTNQTSMYLCASSPPPTNTGELFFGEGSRLTVL.

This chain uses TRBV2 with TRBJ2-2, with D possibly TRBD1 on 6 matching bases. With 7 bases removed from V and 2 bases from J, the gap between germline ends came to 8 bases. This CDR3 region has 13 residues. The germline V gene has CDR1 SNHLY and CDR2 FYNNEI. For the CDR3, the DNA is TGTGCCAGCAACAGGGATAACACCGGGGAGCTGTTTTTT. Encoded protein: CASNRDNTGELFF.

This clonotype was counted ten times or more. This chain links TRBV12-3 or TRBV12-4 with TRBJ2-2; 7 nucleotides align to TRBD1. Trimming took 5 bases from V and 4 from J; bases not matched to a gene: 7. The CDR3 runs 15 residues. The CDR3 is CASSHRGRGTGELFF. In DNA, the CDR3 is TGTGCCAGCAGTCACAGGGGTAGAGGCACCGGGGAGCTGTTTTTT.

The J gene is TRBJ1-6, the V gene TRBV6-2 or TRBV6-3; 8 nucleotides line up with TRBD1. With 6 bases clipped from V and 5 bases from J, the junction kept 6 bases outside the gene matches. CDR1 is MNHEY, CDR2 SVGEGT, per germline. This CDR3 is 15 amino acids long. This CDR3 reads CASRTGQGDNSPLHF. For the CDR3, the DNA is TGTGCCAGCAGGACCGGACAGGGAGATAATTCACCCCTCCACTTT.

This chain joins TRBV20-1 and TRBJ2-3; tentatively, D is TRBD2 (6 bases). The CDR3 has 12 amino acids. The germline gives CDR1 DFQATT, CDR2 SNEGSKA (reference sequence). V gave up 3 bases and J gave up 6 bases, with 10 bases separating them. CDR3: CSASGRSDTQYF. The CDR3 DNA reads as TGCAGTGCTAGCGGGAGAAGCGATACGCAGTATTTT.

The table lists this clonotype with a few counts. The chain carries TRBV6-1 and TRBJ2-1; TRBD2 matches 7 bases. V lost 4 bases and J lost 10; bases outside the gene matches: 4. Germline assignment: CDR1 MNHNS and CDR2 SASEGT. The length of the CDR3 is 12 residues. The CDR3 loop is CASSGGLPEQFF. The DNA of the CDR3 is TGTGCCAGCAGTGGGGGACTACCAGAGCAGTTCTTC.

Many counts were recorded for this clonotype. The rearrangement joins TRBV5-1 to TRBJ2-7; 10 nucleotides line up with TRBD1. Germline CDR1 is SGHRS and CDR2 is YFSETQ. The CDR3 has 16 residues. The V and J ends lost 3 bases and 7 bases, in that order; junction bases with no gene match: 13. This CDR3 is CASSSRDRGPLEEQYF. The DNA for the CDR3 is TGCGCCAGCAGCTCCCGGGACAGGGGACCCCTTGAGGAGCAGTACTTC.

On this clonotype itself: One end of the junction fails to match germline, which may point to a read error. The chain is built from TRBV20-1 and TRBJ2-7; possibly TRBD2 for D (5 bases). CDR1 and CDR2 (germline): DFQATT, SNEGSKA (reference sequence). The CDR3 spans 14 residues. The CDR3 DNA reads TGCGGTGCTAGAGATTGGAGCGGAGCCTACGAGCAGTACTTC. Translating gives CGARDWSGAYEQYF.

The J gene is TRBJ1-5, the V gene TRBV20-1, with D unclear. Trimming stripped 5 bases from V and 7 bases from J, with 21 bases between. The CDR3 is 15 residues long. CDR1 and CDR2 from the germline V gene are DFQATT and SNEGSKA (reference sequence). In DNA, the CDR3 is TGCAGTGCTCATAGGAGTGGGTTCATCAGCCAGCCCCAGCATTTT. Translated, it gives CSAHRSGFISQPQHF.